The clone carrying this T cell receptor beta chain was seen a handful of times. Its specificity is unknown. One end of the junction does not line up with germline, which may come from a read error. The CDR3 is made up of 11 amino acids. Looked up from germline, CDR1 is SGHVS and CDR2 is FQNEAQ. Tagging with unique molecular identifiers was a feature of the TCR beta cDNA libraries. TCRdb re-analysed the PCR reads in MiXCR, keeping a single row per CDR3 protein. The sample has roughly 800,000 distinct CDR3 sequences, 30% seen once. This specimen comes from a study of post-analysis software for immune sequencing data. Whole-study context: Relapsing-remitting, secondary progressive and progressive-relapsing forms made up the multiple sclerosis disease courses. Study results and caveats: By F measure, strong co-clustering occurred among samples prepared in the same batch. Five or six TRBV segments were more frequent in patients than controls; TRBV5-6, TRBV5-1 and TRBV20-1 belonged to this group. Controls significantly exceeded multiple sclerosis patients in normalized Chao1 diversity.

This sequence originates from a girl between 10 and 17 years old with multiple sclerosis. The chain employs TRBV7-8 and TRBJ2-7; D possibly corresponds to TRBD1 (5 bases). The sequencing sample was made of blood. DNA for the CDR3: TGTGTCAGCAGCTTAGGGGCAGAGCAGTACTTC. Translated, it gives CVSSLGAEQYF.